The clone carrying this TCR beta chain was seen only a few times. The data originate from a study of T-cell memory formation after mild COVID-19. TCRdb independently ran MiXCR on the 5' RACE reads; one entry per CDR3 protein. The data hold fewer than 650,000 distinct CDR3 sequences, with less than 25% observed a single time. The CDR3 has 17 residues. Germline V gene data show CDR1 as SGHTA and CDR2 as FQGNSA. Trimming removed 0 bases at V and 0 bases at J, with 14 bases between. Sequencing used PBMCs or a T cell subset sorted from them (not recorded which). J is TRBJ1-2 and V is TRBV7-2, with unresolved D. The TCR originated in an adult woman who had mild COVID-19 (a few samples of this study predate the infection). Cell type and time point are not known. The DNA of the CDR3 is TGTGCCAGCAGCTTAGCGCTGGAACGGCGTACTAACTATGGCTACACCTTC. Its protein is CASSLALERRTNYGYTF.